This TCR beta chain was observed in a study of shared clonotypes between healthy human individuals. Study in general: CD4 naive and CD4 memory each took three plates per donor, while CD8 naive took two and CD8 memory one. Study-wide results and limits: With a few donors compared, roughly 4.9% of naive CD4 clonotypes were shared.

At the deep level, the assay was run. The repertoire was sequenced with immunoSEQ multiplex PCR; TCRdb's copy has only in-frame clones and lacks some. Among about 79,000 clones listed, about 61% were seen once. Notes on this clone: The antigen is undetermined.

The CDR3 runs 15 residues. Germline-derived CDR1 and CDR2 are SGHAT and FQNNGV. V was clipped by 5 bases and J by 4 bases, with 18 bases between them. Caucasian adults residing in Nashville, Tennessee made up all the donors. The chain combines TRBV11-2 with TRBJ2-7; tentatively, D is TRBD1 (5 bases). Sequencing was carried out using memory CD8+ T cells sorted from blood. Subset described: CD45RO+ cells pooled with CCR7-negative TemRA cells. The TCR sequence derives from a young man in good health. The CDR3 loop reads CASSTFAGFSYEQYF. The CDR3 bases are TGTGCCAGCAGCACCTTCGCAGGGTTCTCTTACGAGCAGTACTTC.